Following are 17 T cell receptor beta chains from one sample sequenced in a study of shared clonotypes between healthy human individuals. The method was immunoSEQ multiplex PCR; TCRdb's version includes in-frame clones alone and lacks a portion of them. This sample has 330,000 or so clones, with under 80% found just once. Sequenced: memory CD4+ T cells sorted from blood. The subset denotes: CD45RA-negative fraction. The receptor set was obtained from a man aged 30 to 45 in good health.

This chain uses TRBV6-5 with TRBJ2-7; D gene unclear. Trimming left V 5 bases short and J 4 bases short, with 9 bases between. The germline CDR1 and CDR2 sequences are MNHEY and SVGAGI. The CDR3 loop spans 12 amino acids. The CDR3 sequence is CASSRWGYEQYF. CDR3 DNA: TGTGCCAGCAGTAGATGGGGTTACGAGCAGTACTTC.

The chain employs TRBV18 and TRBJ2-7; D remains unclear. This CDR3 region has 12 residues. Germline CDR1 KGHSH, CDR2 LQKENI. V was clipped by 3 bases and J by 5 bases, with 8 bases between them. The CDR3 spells CASSPQFHEQYF. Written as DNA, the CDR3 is TGTGCCAGCTCACCTCAATTCCACGAGCAGTACTTC.

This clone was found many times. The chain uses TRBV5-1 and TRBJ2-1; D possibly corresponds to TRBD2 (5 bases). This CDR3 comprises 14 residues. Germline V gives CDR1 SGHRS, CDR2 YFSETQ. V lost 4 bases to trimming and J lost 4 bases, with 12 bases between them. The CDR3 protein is CASSPATGYNEQFF. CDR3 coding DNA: TGCGCCAGCAGCCCGGCAACGGGGTACAATGAGCAGTTCTTC.

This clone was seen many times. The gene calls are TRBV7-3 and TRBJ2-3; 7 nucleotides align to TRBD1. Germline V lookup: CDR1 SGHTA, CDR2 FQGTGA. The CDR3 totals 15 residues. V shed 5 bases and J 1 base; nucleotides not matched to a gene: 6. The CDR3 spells CASSHQTGRTDTQYF. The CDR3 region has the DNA TGTGCCAGCAGCCACCAGACAGGGCGCACAGATACGCAGTATTTT.

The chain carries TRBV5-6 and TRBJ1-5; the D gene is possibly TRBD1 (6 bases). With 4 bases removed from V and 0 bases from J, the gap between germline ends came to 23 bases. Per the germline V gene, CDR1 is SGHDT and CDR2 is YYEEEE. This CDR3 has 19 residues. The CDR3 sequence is CASSLGGRKPGYSNQPQHF. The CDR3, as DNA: TGTGCCAGCAGCCTGGGGGGGCGGAAACCAGGTTATAGCAATCAGCCCCAGCATTTT. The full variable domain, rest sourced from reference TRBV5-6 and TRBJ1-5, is DAGVTQSPTHLIKTRGQQVTLRCSPKSGHDTVSWYQQALGQGPQFIFQYYEEEERQRGNFPDRFSGHQFPNYSSELNVNALLLGDSALYLCASSLGGRKPGYSNQPQHFGDGTRLSIL.

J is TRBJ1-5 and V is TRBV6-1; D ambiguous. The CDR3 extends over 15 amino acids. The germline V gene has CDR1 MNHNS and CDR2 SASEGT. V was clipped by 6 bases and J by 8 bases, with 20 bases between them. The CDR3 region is CASREQVFTSEPQHF. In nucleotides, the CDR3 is TGTGCCAGCAGAGAGCAGGTATTCACGTCGGAGCCCCAGCATTTT.

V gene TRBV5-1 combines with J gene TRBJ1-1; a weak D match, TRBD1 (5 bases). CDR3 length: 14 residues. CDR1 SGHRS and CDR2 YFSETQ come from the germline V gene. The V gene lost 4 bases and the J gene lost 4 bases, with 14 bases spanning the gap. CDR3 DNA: TGCGCCAGCAGCAGAAGTACAGGAAGCACTGAAGCTTTCTTT. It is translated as CASSRSTGSTEAFF.

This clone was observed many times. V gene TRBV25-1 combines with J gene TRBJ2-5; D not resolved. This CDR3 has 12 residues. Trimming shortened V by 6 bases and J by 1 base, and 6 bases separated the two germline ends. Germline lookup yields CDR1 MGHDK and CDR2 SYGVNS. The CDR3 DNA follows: TGTGCCAGCAGGAGGACCCAAGAGACCCAGTACTTC. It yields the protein CASRRTQETQYF.

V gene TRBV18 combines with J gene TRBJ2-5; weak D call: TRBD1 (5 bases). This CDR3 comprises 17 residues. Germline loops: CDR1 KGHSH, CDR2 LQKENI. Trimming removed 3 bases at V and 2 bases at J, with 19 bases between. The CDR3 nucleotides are TGTGCCAGCTCACCCTTACCCCCCAGGGCCCAACAAGAGACCCAGTACTTC. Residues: CASSPLPPRAQQETQYF. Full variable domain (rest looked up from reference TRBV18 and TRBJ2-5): NAGVMQNPRHLVRRRGQEARLRCSPMKGHSHVYWYRQLPEEGLKFMVYLQKENIIDESGMPKERFSAEFPKEGPSILRIQQVVRGDSAAYFCASSPLPPRAQQETQYFGPGTRLLVL.

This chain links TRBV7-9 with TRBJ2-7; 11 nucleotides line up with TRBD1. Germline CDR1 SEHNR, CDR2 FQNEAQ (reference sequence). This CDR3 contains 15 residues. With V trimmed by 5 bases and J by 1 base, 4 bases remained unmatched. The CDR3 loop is CASSLGQGVSYEQYF. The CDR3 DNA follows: TGTGCCAGCAGCCTGGGACAGGGGGTATCCTACGAGCAGTACTTC.

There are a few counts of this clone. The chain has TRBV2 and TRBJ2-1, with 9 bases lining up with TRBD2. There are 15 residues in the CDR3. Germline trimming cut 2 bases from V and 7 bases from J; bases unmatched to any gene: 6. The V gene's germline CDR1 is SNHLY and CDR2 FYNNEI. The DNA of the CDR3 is TGTGCCAGCAGTGAAACCCTAGCGGGAAATAATGAGCAGTTCTTC. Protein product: CASSETLAGNNEQFF.

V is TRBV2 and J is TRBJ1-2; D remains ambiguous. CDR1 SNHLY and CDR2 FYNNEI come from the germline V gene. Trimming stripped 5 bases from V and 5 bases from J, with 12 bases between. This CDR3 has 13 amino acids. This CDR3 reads CASSTGGVYGYTF. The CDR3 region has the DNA TGTGCCAGCAGTACCGGCGGGGTTTATGGCTACACCTTC. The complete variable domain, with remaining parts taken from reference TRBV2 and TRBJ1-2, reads EPEVTQTPSHQVTQMGQEVILRCVPISNHLYFYWYRQILGQKVEFLVSFYNNEISEKSEIFDDQFSVERPDGSNFTLKIRSTKLEDSAMYFCASSTGGVYGYTFGSGTRLTVV.

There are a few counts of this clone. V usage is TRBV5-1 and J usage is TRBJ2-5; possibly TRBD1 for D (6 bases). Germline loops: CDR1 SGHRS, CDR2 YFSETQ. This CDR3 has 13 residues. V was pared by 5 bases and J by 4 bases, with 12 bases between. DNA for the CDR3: TGCGCCAGCAGAAAGGGACAACGAGAGACCCAGTACTTC. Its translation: CASRKGQRETQYF. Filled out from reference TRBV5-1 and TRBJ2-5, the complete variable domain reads KAGVTQTPRYLIKTRGQQVTLSCSPISGHRSVSWYQQTPGQGLQFLFEYFSETQRNKGNFPGRFSGRQFSNSRSEMNVSTLELGDSALYLCASRKGQRETQYFGPGTRLLVL.

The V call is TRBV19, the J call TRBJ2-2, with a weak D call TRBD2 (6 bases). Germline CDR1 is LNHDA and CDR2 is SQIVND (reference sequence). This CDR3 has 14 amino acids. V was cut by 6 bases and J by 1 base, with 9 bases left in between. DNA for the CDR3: TGTGCCAGTAGGAGTAGCGGGAACACCGGGGAGCTGTTTTTT. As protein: CASRSSGNTGELFF.

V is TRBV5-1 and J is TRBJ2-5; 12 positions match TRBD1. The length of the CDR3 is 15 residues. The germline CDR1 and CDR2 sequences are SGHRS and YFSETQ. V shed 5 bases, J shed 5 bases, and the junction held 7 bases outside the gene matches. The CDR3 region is CASRRDRGPRETQYF. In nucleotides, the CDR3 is TGCGCCAGCAGACGGGACAGGGGGCCGAGGGAGACCCAGTACTTC. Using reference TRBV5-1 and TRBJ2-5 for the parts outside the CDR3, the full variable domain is KAGVTQTPRYLIKTRGQQVTLSCSPISGHRSVSWYQQTPGQGLQFLFEYFSETQRNKGNFPGRFSGRQFSNSRSEMNVSTLELGDSALYLCASRRDRGPRETQYFGPGTRLLVL.

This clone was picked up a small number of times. CDR3 DNA: TGTGCCAGCAGCCACGTATTACCCATATATGGCTACACCTTC. Translated, it gives CASSHVLPIYGYTF. The chain is built from TRBV5-6 and TRBJ1-2; no definite D call. The CDR3 runs to 14 residues. Germline values: CDR1 SGHDT, CDR2 YYEEEE. V dropped 4 bases and J dropped 5 bases, with 15 bases sitting between them.

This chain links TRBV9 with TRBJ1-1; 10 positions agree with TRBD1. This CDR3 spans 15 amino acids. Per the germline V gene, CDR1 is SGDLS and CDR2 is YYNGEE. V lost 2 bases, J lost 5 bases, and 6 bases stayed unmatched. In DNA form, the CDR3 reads TGTGCCAGCAGCGTCCAACCGGGACAGGGGACTGAAGCTTTCTTT. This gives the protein CASSVQPGQGTEAFF.